A selection of T cell receptor beta chains follows, all from one sample in a study of OX40 agonist ivuxolimab in advanced cancers. Some clones are missing from TCRdb's copy, which holds only in-frame ones; the method was immunoSEQ multiplex PCR. The sample yields fewer than 95,000 clones, 75% to 95% seen once. The material was CD4+ or CD8+ T cells sorted from blood, obtained in a trial of the OX40 agonist ivuxolimab. The receptors were gathered from an adult with an advanced solid tumor such as melanoma, head and neck, liver or kidney cancer. Each CDR3 is given with its conserved first and last residue. Each record gives: V gene, J gene, clone size, D gene, CDR3 protein, CDR3 DNA. The D gene is left open where the match is weak. Not every row has a clone size; where given, it reads once, few, many or a size class.

>TRBV7-2|TRBJ2-3|NA|TRBD2
CASSQTGLVGYTQYF
TGTGCCAGCAGCCAAACCGGACTAGTTGGGTATACGCAGTATTTT
>TRBV19|TRBJ1-1|few|NA
CASRTLREGGTEAFF
TGTGCCAGTCGAACCCTGAGGGAGGGAGGGACTGAAGCTTTCTTT
>TRBV5-1|TRBJ2-2|NA|NA
CASSLSGSPATGELFF
TGCGCCAGCAGCTTGAGTGGTTCTCCCGCCACAGGGGAGCTGTTTTTT
>TRBV11-3|TRBJ2-2|NA|NA
CASSLVREPTGELFF
TGTGCCAGCAGCTTAGTACGGGAGCCCACCGGGGAGCTGTTTTTT
>TRBV6-5|TRBJ1-2|NA|NA
CASSGRERGGYTF
TGTGCCAGCAGTGGAAGGGAGAGAGGTGGCTACACCTTC
>TRBV19|TRBJ2-7|NA|NA
CATARADSYEQYF
TGTGCCACCGCCCGGGCAGACTCCTACGAGCAGTACTTC
>TRBV7-9|TRBJ2-5|NA|NA
CASSLGGQQETQYF
TGTGCCAGCAGCTTAGGCGGTCAGCAAGAGACCCAGTACTTC
>TRBV5-1|TRBJ2-1|NA|NA
CASSLDSLPSSYNEQFF
TGCGCCAGCAGCTTGGACTCGCTACCGAGCTCCTACAATGAGCAGTTCTTC
>TRBV5-1|TRBJ1-2|NA|TRBD1
CASSLDGRGFNYGYTF
TGCGCCAGCAGCTTAGATGGCAGGGGGTTTAACTATGGCTACACCTTC
>TRBV4-2|TRBJ2-6|NA|NA
CASSRPLTAGANVLTF
TGTGCCAGCAGCCGCCCCCTAACCGCTGGGGCCAACGTCCTGACTTTC
>TRBV19|TRBJ2-5|NA|NA
CASNREEETQYF
TGTGCCAGTAACAGGGAGGAAGAGACCCAGTACTTC
>TRBV11-3|TRBJ2-5|NA|TRBD2
CASTLAGVETQYF
TGTGCCAGCACCCTAGCGGGAGTAGAGACCCAGTACTTC
>TRBV27|TRBJ1-2|NA|TRBD1
CASSPGQGARYGYTF
TGTGCCAGCAGTCCTGGACAGGGGGCGAGATATGGCTACACCTTC
>TRBV5-4|TRBJ2-2|NA|TRBD1
CASSWGQATTGELFF
TGTGCCAGCAGCTGGGGACAGGCGACCACCGGGGAGCTGTTTTTT
>TRBV2|TRBJ1-2|NA|NA
CASSRLGGYGYTF
TGTGCCAGCAGCCGGTTGGGGGGCTATGGCTACACCTTC
>TRBV9|TRBJ2-3|NA|TRBD1
CASSVGGTGGKTDTQYF
TGTGCCAGCAGCGTAGGGGGGACAGGGGGCAAGACAGATACGCAGTATTTT
>TRBV4-1|TRBJ1-1|NA|NA
CASSQDAGMNTEAFF
TGCGCCAGCAGCCAAGATGCGGGGATGAACACTGAAGCTTTCTTT
>TRBV7-2|TRBJ1-2|once|NA
CASSLFGANYGYTF
TGTGCCAGCAGCTTATTCGGGGCTAACTATGGCTACACCTTC
>TRBV7-9|TRBJ1-1|once|NA
CASSLGVGTYEAFF
TGTGCCAGCAGCTTAGGGGTAGGGACCTATGAAGCTTTCTTT
>TRBV2|TRBJ1-2|NA|NA
CASSEAEPGGYTF
TGTGCCAGCAGTGAAGCGGAACCTGGAGGCTACACCTTC
>TRBV28|TRBJ1-5|NA|TRBD1
CASSLWQGVGQPQHF
TGTGCCAGCAGTTTGTGGCAGGGGGTTGGCCAGCCCCAGCATTTT
>TRBV4-2|TRBJ1-2|NA|NA
CASSPPQGTRNYGYTF
TGTGCCAGCAGCCCCCCTCAGGGTACACGTAACTATGGCTACACCTTC